A selection of T cell receptor beta chains follows, all from one sample in a study of T cell changes during pregnancy in multiple sclerosis. The data were produced by immunoSEQ multiplex PCR, yet TCRdb's version contains in-frame clones alone and is incomplete. The sample gives 95,000 to 100,000 clones, about 91% of which show up once; around 3.1% is in the top ten. The sample consisted of peripheral blood, taken in the second trimester of pregnancy. These receptors were collected from a female donor with multiple sclerosis, enrolled in a pregnancy study. Both conserved end residues are part of each CDR3. The D gene is left open where the match is weak. Where a row states a size, it is once, few, many or the class of an expanded clone; other rows omit it.

d_call	cdr3_length	v_call	j_call	clone_size	cdr3_nt	cdr3_aa
-	15	TRBV5-5	TRBJ1-5	-	TGTGCCAGCAGCTTAGTCCAGGGAGGAAATCAGCCCCAGCATTTT	CASSLVQGGNQPQHF
TRBD1	15	TRBV2	TRBJ2-2	-	TGTGCCAGCATGAAGGACAGGACGAACACCGGGGAGCTGTTTTTT	CASMKDRTNTGELFF
TRBD2	16	TRBV5-6	TRBJ2-5	-	TGTGCCAGCAGCTCGACGGGGAGACTAGCGCTGGAGACCCAGTACTTC	CASSSTGRLALETQYF
-	13	TRBV18	TRBJ2-7	once	TGTGCCAGCTCACCTGATCTGGGGAGCGAGCAGTACTTC	CASSPDLGSEQYF
-	15	TRBV28	TRBJ2-1	-	TGTGCCAGCAGTCTGCCGGGGCAGGGGAACAATGAGCAGTTCTTC	CASSLPGQGNNEQFF
TRBD2	13	TRBV28	TRBJ2-7	-	TGTGCCAGCAGGGGGACTAGCGGGAACGAGCAGTACTTC	CASRGTSGNEQYF
TRBD2	15	TRBV5-6	TRBJ2-7	-	TGTGCCAGCAGCGCTCTGTGGCGGGAGATCTACGAGCAGTACTTC	CASSALWREIYEQYF
-	10	TRBV20-1	TRBJ2-5	-	TGCAGTGCGGGCGAAGAGACCCAGTACTTC	CSAGEETQYF
TRBD2	18	TRBV12-5	TRBJ2-1	-	TGTGCTAGTGGTTTGGTAAACCCCGGGAGGCCCCTCCACAATGAGCAGTTCTTC	CASGLVNPGRPLHNEQFF
-	14	TRBV9	TRBJ2-7	-	TGTGCCAGCAGCGTAGTAGATTACCCCTACGAGCAGTACTTC	CASSVVDYPYEQYF
-	13	TRBV11-3	TRBJ2-7	-	TGTGCCAGCAGCTTAAGCAACTCCTACGAGCAGTACTTC	CASSLSNSYEQYF
TRBD1	16	TRBV18	TRBJ2-5	once	TGTGCCAGCTCACCACAGTCCCGGGACAGGGGCGAGACCCAGTACTTC	CASSPQSRDRGETQYF
TRBD2	14	TRBV4-3	TRBJ2-7	-	TGCGCCAGCAGCCCCGGGACTAGCGGTCGGCAGCAGTACTTC	CASSPGTSGRQQYF
-	15	TRBV29-1	TRBJ1-1	-	TGCAGCGTTGACCCACAGGGTTTCTTGAACACTGAAGCTTTCTTT	CSVDPQGFLNTEAFF
-	12	TRBV19	TRBJ2-7	-	TGTGCCAGTAGTCCGCCGGGACTTGAGCAGTACTTC	CASSPPGLEQYF
-	15	TRBV7-8	TRBJ1-4	-	TGTGCCAGCAGCCTTCGCTCCGGGGAGGGTGAAAAACTGTTTTTT	CASSLRSGEGEKLFF
-	15	TRBV11-3	TRBJ2-2	-	TGTGCCAGCAGCTCTGGGAACAGGGAGACCGGGGAGCTGTTTTTT	CASSSGNRETGELFF
-	14	TRBV7-2	TRBJ2-7	-	TGTGCCAGCAGCTTCACAGGGTCAGCGAGTGAGCAGTACTTC	CASSFTGSASEQYF
-	14	TRBV28	TRBJ1-2	-	TGTGCCAGCAGTTTAATAGGGGCAGGCTATGGCTACACCTTC	CASSLIGAGYGYTF
TRBD2	14	TRBV15	TRBJ2-7	-	TGTGCCACCAGCAGAGTCGCAAAGCGGGGCGAGCAGTACTTC	CATSRVAKRGEQYF
TRBD2	16	TRBV6-5	TRBJ2-1	-	TGTGCCAGCAGTTTACTGACTAGCGGGAGTTACAATGAGCAGTTCTTC	CASSLLTSGSYNEQFF
-	14	TRBV29-1	TRBJ1-1	-	TGCAGCGTCGAAGTCGCGGGAGGGTACACTGAAGCTTTCTTT	CSVEVAGGYTEAFF
-	15	TRBV7-9	TRBJ1-1	-	TGTGCCAGCAGCTCCGTCGGGGGAGGGTTCACTGAAGCTTTCTTT	CASSSVGGGFTEAFF
-	13	TRBV5-1	TRBJ1-4	once	TGCGCCAGCAAAATTGAATCAGGTGAAAAACTGTTTTTT	CASKIESGEKLFF
-	15	TRBV30	TRBJ2-2	-	TGTGCCTGGATGAGCGGCTGGCTAGCGAGCGGGGAGCTGTTTTTT	CAWMSGWLASGELFF
TRBD1	15	TRBV19	TRBJ1-1	-	TGTGCCAGTAGACAGGGGGCCCGACGGAACACTGAAGCTTTCTTT	CASRQGARRNTEAFF
TRBD1	16	TRBV16	TRBJ2-7	-	TGTGCCAGCAGCCAATATACCGGGACAGGGGCCTACGAGCAGTACTTC	CASSQYTGTGAYEQYF
-	13	TRBV28	TRBJ1-5	-	TGTGCCAGCAGTTTCTCCCGACAGGTCTTTCAGCATTTT	CASSFSRQVFQHF
-	11	TRBV7-9	TRBJ2-3	-	TGTGCCAGCAGCTCTTACGGGGCGCAGTATTTT	CASSSYGAQYF
TRBD2	17	TRBV19	TRBJ2-3	-	TGTGCCAGTAGTATGAGGGAGCGGGAGGAGTGGACAGATACGCAGTATTTT	CASSMREREEWTDTQYF
TRBD2	14	TRBV10-3	TRBJ2-5	-	TGTGCCATCAGTGAGTCCGGGACTAAAGAGACCCAGTACTTC	CAISESGTKETQYF
-	14	TRBV2	TRBJ1-2	few	TGTGCCAGCCGCAGGGACTTAAAAGATCATGGCTACACCTTC	CASRRDLKDHGYTF
-	13	TRBV28	TRBJ2-1	-	TGTGCCAGCAGTTTCCTCCCTATCGGTGAGCAGTTCTTC	CASSFLPIGEQFF
-	11	TRBV20-1	TRBJ2-1	few	TGCAGTGCCCGGGGTCGGAATGAGCAGTTCTTC	CSARGRNEQFF
-	15	TRBV7-7	TRBJ2-1	-	TGTGCTAGCAGCCTGTCCCTCGGAGGTTCGAATGAGCAGTTCTTC	CASSLSLGGSNEQFF
-	12	TRBV29-1	TRBJ2-5	-	TGCAGCGTTGAGGAGGTTTCGGAGACCCAGTACTTC	CSVEEVSETQYF
TRBD2	17	TRBV5-1	TRBJ2-5	-	TGCGCCAGCAGCTCCGGACTAGCGGGAGCGGGGCAAGAGACCCAGTACTTC	CASSSGLAGAGQETQYF
TRBD1	11	TRBV19	TRBJ2-1	-	TGTGCCAGCGGGACAGGGAACGAGCAGTTCTTC	CASGTGNEQFF
TRBD2	16	TRBV7-8	TRBJ2-7	-	TGTGCCAGCAGCCCCTTTCGGGGACTAGCCTACTACGAGCAGTACTTC	CASSPFRGLAYYEQYF
TRBD2	13	TRBV6-5	TRBJ2-1	-	TGTGCCAGTCGGGAGGTCGGTAGTGGTGAGCAGTTCTTC	CASREVGSGEQFF
-	12	TRBV27	TRBJ1-1	-	TGTGCCAGCAGCCCCCGGGGGGGTGAAGCTTTCTTT	CASSPRGGEAFF
-	14	TRBV5-1	TRBJ2-2	-	TGCGCCAGCAGCTTGGTCGTAAACACCGGGGAGCTGTTTTTT	CASSLVVNTGELFF
TRBD1	16	TRBV29-1	TRBJ2-5	-	TGCAGCGTGCGACAGGGGGAACGGATACTACAAGAGACCCAGTACTTC	CSVRQGERILQETQYF
TRBD1	16	TRBV6-1	TRBJ1-3	-	TGTGCCAGCAGTGAAGCGGACAGGCTCTCTGGAAACACCATATATTTT	CASSEADRLSGNTIYF
TRBD1	18	TRBV19	TRBJ1-2	-	TGTGCCAGTATTTCCTCTTTGGACAGGGGGCGTAATCGGTATGGCTACACCTTC	CASISSLDRGRNRYGYTF
-	16	TRBV10-3	TRBJ1-5	-	TGTGCCATCAGTGATAGTGGTTCCCCGGGGGATCAGCCCCAGCATTTT	CAISDSGSPGDQPQHF
TRBD1	13	TRBV27	TRBJ1-1	-	TGTGCCAGCAGTCGACAGGGGGGGACTGAAGCTTTCTTT	CASSRQGGTEAFF
TRBD2	13	TRBV5-1	TRBJ2-7	once	TGCGCCAGCAGCTTGGCTAGCGGCGGGGAGCAGTACTTC	CASSLASGGEQYF
TRBD2	17	TRBV7-2	TRBJ2-1	-	TGTGCCAGCAGTTTCGGTCTTAGCGGGAGCTCCTACAATGAGCAGTTCTTC	CASSFGLSGSSYNEQFF
-	14	TRBV4-2	TRBJ2-1	-	TGTGCCAGCAGCCAAGACACCGGGAGCAATGAGCAGTTCTTC	CASSQDTGSNEQFF
TRBD2	18	TRBV28	TRBJ2-7	-	TGTGCCAGCAGCCTAGGGACTAGCGGGAGAGGGTCTCGACATGAGCAGTACTTC	CASSLGTSGRGSRHEQYF
-	15	TRBV7-9	TRBJ2-7	-	TGTGCCAGCAGCTTAGTCGTGGGCAACCCGAACGAGCAGTACTTC	CASSLVVGNPNEQYF
-	16	TRBV14	TRBJ2-7	-	TGTGCCAGCAGCCAAGATCTCGGGACACCCCCCTACGAGCAGTACTTC	CASSQDLGTPPYEQYF
-	16	TRBV6-1	TRBJ1-2	once	TGTGCCAGCAGTGAAGACGTGGGTCTCCGGGGTGATGGCTACACCTTC	CASSEDVGLRGDGYTF
TRBD1	15	TRBV7-9	TRBJ2-1	-	TGTGCCAGCAGCTCGACCGGGACAGGCCAAAATGAGCAGTTCTTC	CASSSTGTGQNEQFF
-	14	TRBV18	TRBJ2-2	-	TGTGCCAGCTCACCATTGGGGGCCACCGGGGAGCTGTTTTTT	CASSPLGATGELFF
TRBD1	16	TRBV28	TRBJ2-7	-	TGTGCCAGCAGTGTAACCCTCGGACAGGGTAATTACGAGCAGTACTTC	CASSVTLGQGNYEQYF
TRBD2	15	TRBV19	TRBJ2-3	-	TGTGCCAGTAGTATTTTCGGGGGGGGAAAAGATACGCAGTATTTT	CASSIFGGGKDTQYF